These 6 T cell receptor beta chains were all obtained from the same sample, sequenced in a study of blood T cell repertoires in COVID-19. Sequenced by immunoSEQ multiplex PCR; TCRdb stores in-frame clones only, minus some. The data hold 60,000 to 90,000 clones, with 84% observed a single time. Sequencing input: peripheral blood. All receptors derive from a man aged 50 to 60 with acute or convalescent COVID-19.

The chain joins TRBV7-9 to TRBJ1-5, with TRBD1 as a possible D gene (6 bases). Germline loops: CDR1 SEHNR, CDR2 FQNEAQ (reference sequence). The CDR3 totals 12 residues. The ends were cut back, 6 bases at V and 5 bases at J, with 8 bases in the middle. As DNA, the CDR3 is TGTGCCAGCAGTTCAGGGGATCAGCCCCAGCATTTT. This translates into CASSSGDQPQHF.

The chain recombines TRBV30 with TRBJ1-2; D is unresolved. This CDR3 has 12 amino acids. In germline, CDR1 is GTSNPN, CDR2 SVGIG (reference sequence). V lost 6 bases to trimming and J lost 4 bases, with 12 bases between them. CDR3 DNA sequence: TGTGCCTGCAACAGAGTTCTCTATGGCTACACCTTC. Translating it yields CACNRVLYGYTF.

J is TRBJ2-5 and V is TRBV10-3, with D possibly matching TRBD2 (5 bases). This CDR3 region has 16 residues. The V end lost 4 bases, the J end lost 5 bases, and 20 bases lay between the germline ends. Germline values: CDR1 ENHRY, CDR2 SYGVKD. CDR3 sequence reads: CAISGTLKGSRETQYF. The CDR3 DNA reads TGTGCCATCAGTGGGACCTTGAAAGGGAGTCGGGAGACCCAGTACTTC.

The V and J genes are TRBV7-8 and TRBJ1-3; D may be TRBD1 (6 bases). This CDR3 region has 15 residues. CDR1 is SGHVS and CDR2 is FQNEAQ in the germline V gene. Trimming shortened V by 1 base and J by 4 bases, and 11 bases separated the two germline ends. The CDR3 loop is CASSLGWDNGNTIYF. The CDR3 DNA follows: TGTGCCAGCAGCTTAGGATGGGACAACGGAAACACCATATATTTT.

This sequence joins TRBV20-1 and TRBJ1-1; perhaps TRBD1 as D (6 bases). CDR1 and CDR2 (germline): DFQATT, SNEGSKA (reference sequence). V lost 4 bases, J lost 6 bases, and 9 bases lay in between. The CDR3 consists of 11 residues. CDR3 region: CSANRAAEAFF. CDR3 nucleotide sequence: TGCAGTGCTAACAGGGCGGCTGAAGCTTTCTTT.

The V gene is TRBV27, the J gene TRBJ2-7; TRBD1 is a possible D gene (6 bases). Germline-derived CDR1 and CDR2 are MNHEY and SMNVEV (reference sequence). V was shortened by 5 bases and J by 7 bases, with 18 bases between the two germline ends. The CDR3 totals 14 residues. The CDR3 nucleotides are TGTGCCAGCAGTCCCCGTACAGGGCGGGTTGAGCAGTACTTC. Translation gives CASSPRTGRVEQYF.